This record concerns one T cell receptor (beta chain) sequence. There is no known antigen for this receptor. No base quality values were provided; no much bigger clone lies one nucleotide off. Whole blood was collected in K2EDTA tubes by collaborating institutions according to the institutions' own protocols. Collaborator samples were shipped for TCRbeta analysis as frozen whole blood, isolated PBMCs, or DNA extracted from either sample type. V is reduced by 5 bases and J by 4 bases, leaving a spacing of 9 bases between them. The CDR3 measures 13 amino acids from cysteine to phenylalanine. The only DNA kept is the CDR3, 39 bases in frame from the first base. CDR1 and CDR2, looked up from the germline V gene (reference sequence), are MNHNY and SVGAGI. This record comes from a study of blood T cell repertoires in COVID-19 (TCRdb year 2020). General notes on the study: Samples from collaborators originated in the United States, Italy and Spain and spanned both the acute and convalescent phases of COVID-19. Where HLA class I and class II types were available, the types were taken from metadata supplied by the sample provider, not from assay-based typing. A de-identified subject ID, COVID-19 status, age in years and sex were almost always included in the sample metadata. The prospective study material was composed of cDNA or gDNA derived from T cells, B-cell-depleted T cells, or PBMCs. The repertoires were released in a freely available public database intended as a resource for research on the immune response to SARS-CoV-2. Deeply sampled blood TCRbeta repertoires from subjects exposed to, actively infected with, or recovered from COVID-19 were included in the dataset. Samples were obtained from the ongoing ImmuneRACE study (first 160 participants) and from roughly 1,300 subjects provided by 6 global collaborators.

The research as a whole found: Clinical and demographic metadata were provided uncurated, with the amount varying by source and participant.

TCRbeta CDR3 regions were amplified from genomic DNA using the immunoSEQ Assay, a bias-controlled multiplex PCR. As for how the authors treated the data: The number of nucleated cells in each sample was estimated by amplification of reference gene primers within the assay. To quantify the absolute abundance of each unique TCRbeta CDR3 rearrangement, sequence reads were collapsed and filtered. Productive Simpson clonality was computed per sample as the square root of Simpson's diversity index over productive rearrangements. TCRdb mirrors the immuneACCESS table, restricted to in-frame sequences. Some clones are absent from its copies; in checked studies, under half trace to an unresolved V gene, and the reason for the others is unknown. From that table come the V and J calls and clone size; the DNA was used to work out D and trimming. The sample includes around 290,000 clones, with roughly 90% observed a single time. Of the sample, roughly 4.8% falls within the top ten clones.

The origin of this receptor is a man aged 35-49 years with acute or convalescent COVID-19. Sequencing used peripheral blood. Here the chain combines TRBV6-6 and TRBJ2-1, and perhaps TRBD1 as D gene, on 6 matching bases. The bases read TGTGCCAGCAGTCAGGACAGTTACAATGAGCAGTTCTTC. This encodes CASSQDSYNEQFF.